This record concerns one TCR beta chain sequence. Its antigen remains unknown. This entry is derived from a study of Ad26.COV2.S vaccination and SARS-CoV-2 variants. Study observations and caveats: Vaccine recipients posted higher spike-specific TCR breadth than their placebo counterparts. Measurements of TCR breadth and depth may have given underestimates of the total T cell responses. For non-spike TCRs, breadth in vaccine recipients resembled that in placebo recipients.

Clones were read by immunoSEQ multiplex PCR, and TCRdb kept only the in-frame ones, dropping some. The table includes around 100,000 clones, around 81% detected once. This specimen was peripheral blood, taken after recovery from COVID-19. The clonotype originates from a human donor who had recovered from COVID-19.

The CDR3 nucleotides are TGTGCCAGCAGCTTATTTTCCGCGGGGGGACCTAATGAAAAACTGTTTTTT. Amino acids: CASSLFSAGGPNEKLFF. This rearrangement joins TRBV7-9 to TRBJ1-4; TRBD1 might be the D (5 bases). This CDR3 has 17 amino acids. Per germline, CDR1 SEHNR and CDR2 FQNEAQ (reference sequence). Between the trimmed V and J ends, which lost 2 bases and 3 bases, there was a span of 16 bases.